These 32 T cell receptor beta chains came from one sample sequenced in a study of OX40 agonist ivuxolimab in advanced cancers. TCRdb keeps only in-frame clones here, not all; method: immunoSEQ multiplex PCR. The table shows approximately 60,000 clones, with more than 85% occurring only once. The input for sequencing was CD4+ or CD8+ T cells sorted from blood, taken in a trial of the OX40 agonist ivuxolimab. All receptors derive from an adult with an advanced solid tumor such as melanoma, head and neck, liver or kidney cancer.

The chain employs TRBV15 and TRBJ2-2; tentatively, D is TRBD2 (5 bases). Germline CDR1 reads LNHNV; CDR2 reads YYDKDF (reference sequence). The CDR3 sequence is 16 residues long. Trimming left V 0 bases short and J 1 base short, with 9 bases between. The CDR3 sequence is CATSRDLAENTGELFF. The CDR3 DNA reads as TGTGCCACCAGCAGAGATCTAGCCGAGAACACCGGGGAGCTGTTTTTT.

The chain carries TRBV7-9 and TRBJ2-5; D remains ambiguous. The CDR3 length is 15 residues. Germline V gene lookup returns CDR1 SEHNR and CDR2 FQNEAQ (reference sequence). Between the trimmed V and J ends, which lost 0 bases and 3 bases, there was a span of 11 bases. CDR3 residues: CASSLAVAAEETQYF. The CDR3, as DNA: TGTGCCAGCAGCTTAGCGGTGGCGGCAGAAGAGACCCAGTACTTC.

A single count supports this clone. The chain is built from TRBV6-1 and TRBJ2-7, with a tentative D call TRBD1 (7 bases). Germline values: CDR1 MNHNS, CDR2 SASEGT. This CDR3 is built from 12 residues. Trimming removed 3 bases at V and 6 bases at J, with 9 bases between. The CDR3 DNA is TGTGCCAGCAGTGAGCAGGGGGGCGAGCAGTACTTC. Translating gives CASSEQGGEQYF.

The CDR3 sequence is CASNGVVTEAFF. As DNA, the CDR3 is TGTGCCAGTAATGGGGTCGTAACTGAAGCTTTCTTT. The V call is TRBV19, the J call TRBJ1-1; no clear D. The ends were cut back, 7 bases at V and 5 bases at J, with 11 bases in the middle. The CDR3 spans 12 residues. From germline, CDR1 is LNHDA and CDR2 SQIVND (reference sequence).

The rearrangement joins TRBV7-3 to TRBJ2-5; D possibly corresponds to TRBD1 (5 bases). The CDR3 has 14 residues. The ends were cut back, 1 base at V and 2 bases at J, with 8 bases in the middle. Germline CDR1 is SGHTA and CDR2 is FQGTGA. DNA of the CDR3: TGTGCCAGCAGCTTAAACCAGGGTCAAGAGACCCAGTACTTC. This sequence encodes CASSLNQGQETQYF.

This clone appeared once. The rearrangement links TRBV11-2 to TRBJ1-2, with D possibly being TRBD1 (6 bases). The CDR3 totals 14 residues. With 2 bases removed from V and 4 bases from J, the gap between germline ends came to 11 bases. Per germline, CDR1 SGHAT and CDR2 FQNNGV. CDR3 nucleotide sequence: TGTGCCAGCAGCTTAATGGGGGCGGTCTATGGCTACACCTTC. It specifies CASSLMGAVYGYTF.

This clone was observed a single time. The CDR3 DNA sequence: TGTGCCAGCAGCGTAGACCCCGTCGATTTTCGTGAGCAGTTCTTC. It specifies CASSVDPVDFREQFF. The chain is built from TRBV9 and TRBJ2-1, with D unclear. Germline V gives CDR1 SGDLS, CDR2 YYNGEE. The V end was cut by 0 bases, the J end by 9 bases, with 16 bases between. The CDR3 spans 15 residues.

V usage is TRBV12-5 and J usage is TRBJ2-5; unclear D gene. This CDR3 spans 13 amino acids. Looked up from germline, CDR1 is LGHNT and CDR2 is FRNRAP. The V end lost 3 bases, the J end lost 0 bases, and 5 bases lay between the germline ends. CDR3 bases: TGTGCTAGTGGTTTAAGGGACCAAGAGACCCAGTACTTC. The encoded protein is CASGLRDQETQYF. The complete variable domain, with remaining parts taken from reference TRBV12-5 and TRBJ2-5, reads DARVTQTPRHKVTEMGQEVTMRCQPILGHNTVFWYRQTMMQGLELLAYFRNRAPLDDSGMPKDRFSAEMPDATLATLKIQPSEPRDSAVYFCASGLRDQETQYFGPGTRLLVL.

This rearrangement joins TRBV7-2 to TRBJ2-7, with D hard to call. Germline V gene sequence: CDR1 SGHTA, CDR2 FQGNSA. The CDR3 contains 13 residues. V was shortened by 5 bases and J by 6 bases, with 14 bases between the two germline ends. This CDR3 reads CASSPPGRREQYF. CDR3 coding DNA: TGTGCCAGCAGCCCGCCCGGCCGGCGCGAGCAGTACTTC.

The rearrangement links TRBV6-1 to TRBJ1-1; possible D gene TRBD1, 6 bases. The CDR3 sequence is 13 residues long. Germline V lookup: CDR1 MNHNS, CDR2 SASEGT. The V and J ends lost 6 bases and 10 bases respectively, with 18 bases between them. CDR3 sequence: CASRTGHSRGAFF. The DNA of the CDR3 is TGTGCCAGCAGGACAGGTCACTCTCGAGGAGCTTTCTTT.

The V call is TRBV9, the J call TRBJ2-7, with 12 bases matching TRBD1. After removal of 3 bases from V and 6 bases from J, the junction contained 4 bases not matched to a gene. CDR1 is SGDLS and CDR2 is YYNGEE in the germline V gene. The CDR3 sequence is 14 residues long. The CDR3: CASSEGQGAGEQYF. CDR3 DNA sequence: TGTGCCAGCAGCGAGGGACAGGGGGCGGGCGAGCAGTACTTC.

This chain connects TRBV4-1 to TRBJ2-2, with 7 bases that match TRBD2. CDR3 length: 15 amino acids. Germline V gene lookup returns CDR1 MGHRA and CDR2 YSYEKL. V was clipped by 0 bases and J by 6 bases; unmatched bases: 4. The CDR3 DNA reads TGCGCCAGCAGCCAAGAGGGGAGGGTTTCCGGGGAGCTGTTTTTT. Protein product: CASSQEGRVSGELFF.

This rearrangement joins TRBV7-3 to TRBJ2-1, with a weak D call TRBD2 (6 bases). The germline V and J ends were trimmed by 3 bases and 6 bases, with 15 bases remaining between them. The CDR3 runs to 15 residues. Germline CDR1 is SGHTA and CDR2 is FQGTGA. The CDR3 sequence: CASSLTGTVINEQFF. The CDR3 region has the DNA TGTGCCAGCAGCTTGACCGGGACTGTTATCAATGAGCAGTTCTTC.

This chain joins TRBV6-6 and TRBJ1-5; TRBD1 agrees at 10 bases. There are 16 residues in the CDR3. With 6 bases clipped from V and 6 bases from J, the junction kept 11 bases outside the gene matches. Per germline, CDR1 MNHNY and CDR2 SVGAGI (reference sequence). DNA of the CDR3: TGTGCCAGCAGCCCGCAGGACAGGGGGGTCGGTCAGCCCCAGCATTTT. Amino acids: CASSPQDRGVGQPQHF.

The DNA for the CDR3 is TGTGCCAGCAGCCGGGACGGCTACGAGCAGTACTTC. Amino acid sequence: CASSRDGYEQYF. The chain is built from TRBV5-6 and TRBJ2-7, with D perhaps TRBD1 or TRBD2 (5 bases each). The CDR3 runs to 12 residues. Germline V gives CDR1 SGHDT, CDR2 YYEEEE. V was clipped by 4 bases and J by 3 bases, with 8 bases between them.

The chain couples TRBV4-1 to TRBJ1-3; a possible D gene is TRBD1 (6 bases). CDR3 length equals 17 residues. V was shortened by 1 base and J by 0 bases, with 13 bases between the two germline ends. Per germline, CDR1 MGHRA and CDR2 YSYEKL. CDR3 protein: CASSQAGTSGSGNTIYF. The CDR3 DNA reads TGCGCCAGCAGCCAAGCCGGGACATCAGGCTCTGGAAACACCATATATTTT.

This chain connects TRBV6-1 to TRBJ1-2, with 7 bases fitting TRBD1. The germline V gene encodes CDR1 MNHNS and CDR2 SASEGT. This CDR3 has 16 amino acids. V shed 3 bases, J shed 7 bases, and the junction held 14 bases outside the gene matches. The CDR3 DNA sequence: TGTGCCAGCAGTGATCCGCCGGACAGGATTCGTGGTGGCTACACCTTC. The encoded protein is CASSDPPDRIRGGYTF.

There are a few counts of this clone. The chain uses TRBV5-4 and TRBJ1-5; D is unclear. The CDR3 contains 14 residues. Germline CDR1 reads SGHNT; CDR2 reads YYREEE (reference sequence). V was cut by 0 bases and J by 6 bases, with 10 bases left in between. CDR3 protein: CASSLAGSGQPQHF. The CDR3 nucleotides are TGTGCCAGCAGCTTGGCGGGGTCTGGTCAGCCCCAGCATTTT.

This sequence joins TRBV2 and TRBJ1-2, with 9 bases that match TRBD1. CDR3 length: 14 amino acids. The V gene's germline CDR1 is SNHLY and CDR2 FYNNEI. With V trimmed by 6 bases and J by 7 bases, 9 bases remained unmatched. CDR3 nucleotide sequence: TGTGCCAGCAGCCGCGGACAGGGGCAATCTGGCTACACCTTC. Translating it yields CASSRGQGQSGYTF.

The chain employs TRBV2 and TRBJ1-4, with TRBD1 matching 7 bases. The CDR3 consists of 16 residues. Looked up from germline, CDR1 is SNHLY and CDR2 is FYNNEI. V was pared by 8 bases and J by 4 bases, with 13 bases of the junction left unmatched. The chain's CDR3 is CASRGNPGQINEKLFF. As DNA, the CDR3 is TGTGCCAGCCGCGGAAATCCGGGACAGATTAATGAAAAACTGTTTTTT.

This sequence joins TRBV5-4 and TRBJ1-3; D gene unclear. Germline CDR1 reads SGHNT; CDR2 reads YYREEE (reference sequence). Trimming took off 0 bases at V and 0 bases at J, with 7 bases between the two ends. This CDR3 comprises 15 residues. CDR3 coding DNA: TGTGCCAGCAGCTTGGGGGGTTACTCTGGAAACACCATATATTTT. Encoded protein: CASSLGGYSGNTIYF.

This clone was seen once. This chain uses TRBV7-3 with TRBJ1-1; TRBD1 might be the D (5 bases). Germline assignment: CDR1 SGHTA and CDR2 FQGTGA. The CDR3 spans 14 residues. V lost 4 bases, J lost 5 bases, and 14 bases lay in between. The CDR3 sequence is CASSSQGSVTEAFF. The CDR3 nucleotides are TGTGCCAGCAGCTCCCAGGGATCCGTGACTGAAGCTTTCTTT.

V is TRBV15 and J is TRBJ1-3; D call uncertain. With 3 bases removed from V and 2 bases from J, the gap between germline ends came to 5 bases. The length of the CDR3 is 13 residues. Germline assignment: CDR1 LNHNV and CDR2 YYDKDF (reference sequence). CDR3 DNA: TGTGCCACCAGCAGGGCGACTGGAAACACCATATATTTT. The encoded protein is CATSRATGNTIYF.

This chain links TRBV25-1 with TRBJ2-2; D possibly corresponds to TRBD1 (5 bases). Deletions cut 0 bases from V and 6 bases from J, with 8 bases between. Looked up from germline, CDR1 is MGHDK and CDR2 is SYGVNS. This CDR3 has 14 residues. This CDR3 is CASSEYRVAGELFF. CDR3 nucleotides: TGTGCCAGCAGTGAATACAGGGTAGCCGGGGAGCTGTTTTTT.

V usage is TRBV28 and J usage is TRBJ1-2; no definite D call. This CDR3 is 13 amino acids long. The germline V gene encodes CDR1 MDHEN and CDR2 SYDVKM. The V gene lost 2 bases and the J gene lost 5 bases, with 9 bases spanning the gap. The CDR3 nucleotides are TGTGCCAGCAGTTTACTGGGCGGGTATGGCTACACCTTC. As protein: CASSLLGGYGYTF.

This chain uses TRBV7-6 with TRBJ2-2; D perhaps matches TRBD1 (5 bases). The CDR3 spans 16 residues. From germline, CDR1 is SGHVS and CDR2 FNYEAQ. Trimming took 2 bases from V and 2 from J, leaving 12 bases between them. CDR3 DNA: TGTGCCAGCAGCTTATCAGCCCAGGGAAACACCGGGGAGCTGTTTTTT. This translates into CASSLSAQGNTGELFF.

V gene TRBV30 combines with J gene TRBJ2-7; D not certain. Trimming removed 3 bases from V and 5 bases from J, with 8 bases in between. Germline-derived CDR1 and CDR2 are GTSNPN and SVGIG (reference sequence). The CDR3 contains 11 residues. CDR3 residues: CAWRVIDEQYF. The CDR3 nucleotides read TGTGCCTGGAGAGTGATCGACGAGCAGTACTTC.

The V gene is TRBV9, the J gene TRBJ1-2; D is ambiguous. The CDR3 length is 14 residues. CDR1 is SGDLS, CDR2 YYNGEE, per germline. V lost 0 bases and J lost 0, with 6 bases in between. The CDR3 bases are TGTGCCAGCAGCGTAGACCCTGCTAACTATGGCTACACCTTC. This gives the protein CASSVDPANYGYTF.

This chain links TRBV5-4 with TRBJ2-7; D gene ambiguous. The CDR3 consists of 14 residues. The V gene's germline CDR1 is SGHNT and CDR2 YYREEE (reference sequence). V was pared by 5 bases and J by 0 bases, with 12 bases between. CDR3 protein: CASREEPHSYEQYF. The DNA of the CDR3 is TGTGCCAGCAGAGAGGAGCCCCACTCCTACGAGCAGTACTTC.

The V gene is TRBV6-1, the J gene TRBJ2-5; 7 bases agree with TRBD1. Germline assignment: CDR1 MNHNS and CDR2 SASEGT. The CDR3 length is 14 residues. V shed 10 bases and J 4 bases; nucleotides not matched to a gene: 12. CDR3 DNA: TGTGCCACGACTCCACTCGACAGGGTAGAGACCCAGTACTTC. Its protein product is CATTPLDRVETQYF.

V gene TRBV5-5 combines with J gene TRBJ2-5; the D gene is possibly TRBD2 (5 bases). This CDR3 spans 15 amino acids. Trimming pared 2 bases from V and 1 base from J, leaving 12 bases between. In germline, CDR1 is SGHKS, CDR2 YYEKEE (reference sequence). Here the CDR3 DNA reads TGTGCCAGCAGCTTAGCGAGGAGGCCCCAAGAGACCCAGTACTTC. As protein: CASSLARRPQETQYF.

Note on this clone: The junction departs from the called germline gene at one end, perhaps through a read error. This chain links TRBV7-7 with TRBJ2-7, with D hard to call. From germline, CDR1 is SSHAT and CDR2 FNYEAQ (reference sequence). The CDR3 consists of 11 residues. CDR3 region: CASSLGLEQYF. As DNA, the CDR3 is TGTGCTAGCAGCTTAGGGCTGGAGCAGTACTTC.